Below, one T cell receptor beta chain is given with its context. What it binds is unknown. The CDR3 is made up of 17 amino acids. Trimming removed 1 base at V and 0 bases at J, with 12 bases between. Germline CDR1 reads LNHNV; CDR2 reads YYDKDF (reference sequence). The sample comes from a study of T cells after yellow fever vaccination. Study-level information: Preparing low-cell-number fractions relied on SMART-Seq v4 Ultra Low Input. General study results and limits: A weaker but faster secondary response was observed, peaking on day 5 versus 15. Most primary-vaccination clones reappeared after the booster (just under 98% CD4, 75% to 90% CD8).

Conversion of TCR transcripts into cDNA relied on 5'RACE template switching, which added a universal primer site and UMIs. From the 5' RACE reads, TCRdb called clonotypes with MiXCR, one entry per CDR3 protein. The table shows 300,000 to 350,000 distinct CDR3 sequences, with 3.5% to 4.5% occurring only once. This specimen consisted of PBMCs, obtained 15 days after the yellow fever booster vaccination. This sequence originates from a young man who received the YFV17D yellow fever vaccine. The chain has TRBV15 and TRBJ2-2; tentatively, D is TRBD1 or TRBD2 (6 bases each). The DNA for the CDR3 is TGTGCCACCAGCAGAGGCCGAGGGGGGCCGAACACCGGGGAGCTGTTTTTT. As protein: CATSRGRGGPNTGELFF.